This TCR beta chain was obtained from a study of blood T cell repertoires in COVID-19. In the study overall: The United States, Italy and Spain provided the acute and convalescent COVID-19 samples. T cells, B-cell-depleted T cells, or PBMCs supplied cDNA or gDNA.

This clone was detected once. Under the authors' procedure: Amplifying reference gene primers gave estimates of nucleated cell counts. Data came from immunoSEQ multiplex PCR; TCRdb stores just in-frame clones and leaves some out. V, J and clone size were drawn from that table, and D and trimming were deduced from the DNA. This repertoire shows 110,000 to 150,000 clones, approximately 90% found once; its top ten account for 2.5% to 3%. V lost 4 bases, J lost 8 bases, and 13 bases lay in between. The CDR3 is made up of 14 amino acids. Germline lookup yields CDR1 KGHDR and CDR2 SFDVKD. Sequenced input: peripheral blood. The receptor's source is a man in his sixties with active or convalescent COVID-19. The rearrangement links TRBV24-1 to TRBJ1-4; tentatively, D is TRBD1 (6 bases). CDR3 nucleotide sequence: TGTGCCACCAGTGAGTCGGGACAAAGCGAAAAACTGTTTTTT. Protein: CATSESGQSEKLFF.